Listed below are T cell receptor beta chains from one sample, sequenced in a study of read filtering for tumor transcriptome and immune sequencing. TCRdb reprocessed the reads via MiXCR and lists one record per CDR3 protein. Of roughly 18,000 distinct CDR3 sequences in the sample, roughly 23% were seen once. The sequenced sample was a population of CD138-negative cells sorted from bone marrow. Receptors were obtained from a donor at least 40 years old with multiple myeloma. Each CDR3 is given with its conserved first and last residue. D genes are given only for firm matches. Size is stated for part of the rows, as once, few or many counts, or as a class when the clone is expanded.

clone size,J gene,CDR3 length,V gene,D gene,CDR3 protein,CDR3 DNA
-,TRBJ1-5,14,TRBV6-5,-,CASTPLGGNQPQHF,TGTGCCAGCACTCCCTTAGGAGGCAATCAGCCCCAGCATTTT
many,TRBJ1-1,15,TRBV5-1,-,CASSLGRKANTEAFF,TGCGCCAGCAGCTTAGGCCGTAAGGCCAACACTGAAGCTTTCTTT
-,TRBJ2-7,15,TRBV12-5,-,CASVQLWDGTYEQYF,TGTGCTAGTGTCCAACTCTGGGACGGGACCTACGAGCAGTACTTC
-,TRBJ2-1,13,TRBV29-1,-,CSVEGVVVDEQFF,TGCAGCGTTGAAGGAGTGGTCGTCGACGAGCAGTTCTTC
many,TRBJ2-1,18,TRBV28,TRBD2,CASNTTPGLAGLRDEQFF,TGTGCCAGCAATACTACCCCGGGACTAGCGGGACTTAGGGATGAGCAGTTCTTC
many,TRBJ2-7,14,TRBV29-1,-,CSFGSPGLLGEQYF,TGCAGCTTTGGATCCCCAGGGCTGCTCGGCGAGCAGTACTTC
medium-sized,TRBJ1-1,17,TRBV11-2,-,CASSLPSRGGFNTEAFF,TGTGCCAGCAGCTTACCCTCGAGGGGGGGGTTCAACACTGAAGCTTTCTTT
few,TRBJ2-3,16,TRBV6-5,TRBD1,CASSWGQSSRTDTQYF,TGTGCCAGCAGTTGGGGACAGTCATCCCGCACAGATACGCAGTATTTT
many,TRBJ2-7,14,TRBV7-9,TRBD2,CASSLSGRAYEQYF,TGTGCCAGCAGCTTAAGCGGGAGGGCCTACGAGCAGTACTTC
-,TRBJ1-2,14,TRBV6-5,-,CASGRYGGNYGYTF,TGTGCCAGCGGACGATATGGGGGCAACTATGGCTACACCTTC
many,TRBJ1-5,12,TRBV13,-,CASRQGNQPQHF,TGTGCCAGCAGGCAGGGCAATCAGCCCCAGCATTTT
-,TRBJ2-6,17,TRBV6-5,-,CASSYSGITSGANVPTF,TGTGCCAGCAGTTACTCGGGCATAACCTCTGGGGCCAACGTTCCGACTTTC
many,TRBJ2-1,17,TRBV24-1,-,CATSDFSPSLALNEQFF,TGTGCCACCAGTGATTTTTCTCCTTCCCTCGCCCTCAATGAGCAGTTCTTC
many,TRBJ2-5,12,TRBV5-1,-,CASSLGQETQYF,TGCGCCAGCAGCTTGGGCCAAGAGACCCAGTACTTC
medium-sized,TRBJ2-7,14,TRBV6-5,-,CASSTPARTYEQYF,TGTGCCAGCAGTACCCCGGCGAGGACCTACGAGCAGTACTTC
-,TRBJ2-1,14,TRBV3-1,-,CASSQGQLTNEQFF,TGTGCCAGCAGCCAAGGTCAACTAACGAATGAGCAGTTCTTC
many,TRBJ2-7,16,TRBV4-3,TRBD2,CASSQDMASGTYEQYF,TGCGCCAGCAGCCAAGATATGGCTAGCGGAACCTACGAGCAGTACTTC
many,TRBJ1-5,12,TRBV20-1,-,CSAPERGGREHF,TGCAGTGCCCCAGAACGGGGGGGACGCGAGCATTTT
-,TRBJ1-2,10,TRBV28,-,CASSRDRYTF,TGTGCCAGCAGCAGAGACAGATACACCTTC
few,TRBJ2-2,13,TRBV20-1,-,CSASNREAGELFF,TGCAGTGCTAGCAACAGGGAAGCCGGGGAGCTGTTTTTT
-,TRBJ2-7,13,TRBV28,-,CASSLVGAYEQYF,TGTGCCAGCAGTTTAGTCGGAGCCTACGAGCAGTACTTC
many,TRBJ2-3,13,TRBV2,-,CASRDTSTDTQYF,TGTGCCTCGCGGGACACAAGCACAGATACGCAGTATTTT
many,TRBJ2-2,13,TRBV29-1,-,CSASATNTGELFF,TGCAGCGCTTCAGCGACGAACACCGGGGAGCTGTTTTTT
few,TRBJ2-1,18,TRBV14,-,CASSPAYGEERDYNEQFF,TGTGCCAGCAGCCCCGCTTACGGGGAAGAACGGGACTACAATGAGCAGTTCTTC
many,TRBJ1-2,14,TRBV25-1,TRBD1,CASSDPDRAYGYTF,TGTGCCAGCAGTGATCCCGACAGGGCCTATGGCTACACCTTC
many,TRBJ2-2,13,TRBV4-1,-,CASSLPGNGELFF,TGCGCCAGCAGCCTCCCTGGCAACGGGGAGCTGTTTTTT
-,TRBJ2-3,14,TRBV7-7,-,CASSLDSLADTQYF,TGTGCTAGCAGCCTCGACAGCTTAGCGGATACGCAGTATTTT
many,TRBJ2-6,17,TRBV3-2,-,CASSQGTSVSGANVLTF,TGTGCCAGCAGCCAAGGGACTAGTGTATCTGGGGCCAACGTCCTGACTTTC
few,TRBJ1-5,14,TRBV28,-,CASSRGGSNQPQHF,TGTGCCAGCAGTAGGGGGGGTAGCAATCAGCCCCAGCATTTT
-,TRBJ2-3,14,TRBV29-1,TRBD2,CSVGTSVTRVTQYF,TGCAGCGTTGGGACTAGCGTTACCCGAGTCACGCAGTATTTT
medium-sized,TRBJ2-1,14,TRBV29-1,-,CSVLLEGAYNEQFF,TGCAGCGTTCTCTTAGAGGGGGCCTACAATGAGCAGTTCTTC
many,TRBJ2-1,18,TRBV9,TRBD2,CASSVEASGRALSNEQFF,TGTGCCAGCAGCGTAGAGGCTAGCGGGAGGGCTCTCTCCAATGAGCAGTTCTTC
-,TRBJ2-5,15,TRBV5-6,TRBD2,CASSSGLAGGETQYF,TGTGCCAGCAGCTCGGGACTAGCGGGAGGAGAGACCCAGTACTTC
once,TRBJ1-5,13,TRBV20-1,-,CSARKRSDQPQHF,TGCAGCGCCCGAAAAAGAAGCGATCAGCCCCAGCATTTT
-,TRBJ2-5,12,TRBV12-3/TRBV12-4,-,CASSHGYGTQYF,TGTGCCAGCAGTCACGGATATGGGACCCAGTACTTC
many,TRBJ2-2,18,TRBV13,-,CASSLETLAGKNTGELFF,TGTGCCAGCAGCTTAGAAACCCTGGCGGGGAAGAACACCGGGGAGCTGTTTTTT
-,TRBJ2-3,14,TRBV7-9,-,CASSSGATTDTQYF,TGTGCCAGCAGCTCCGGGGCCACCACAGATACGCAGTATTTT
medium-sized,TRBJ1-2,13,TRBV4-3,-,CASSREGNYGYTF,TGCGCCAGCAGCCGGGAGGGCAACTATGGCTACACCTTC
-,TRBJ2-5,13,TRBV10-3,-,CAISVLAEETQYF,TGTGCCATCAGTGTGTTAGCGGAAGAGACCCAGTACTTC
many,TRBJ2-1,14,TRBV29-1,-,CSAAEWESYNEQFF,TGCAGCGCCGCGGAGTGGGAGTCCTACAATGAGCAGTTCTTC
-,TRBJ2-2,15,TRBV6-1,TRBD1,CAGEDRGRNTGELFF,TGTGCCGGAGAGGACAGGGGGCGAAACACCGGGGAGCTGTTTTTT
many,TRBJ1-1,16,TRBV4-2,-,CASSQDSGTLSTEAFF,TGTGCCAGCAGCCAAGATAGTGGGACACTTAGCACTGAAGCTTTCTTT
many,TRBJ1-1,13,TRBV29-1,TRBD1,CSARQGMNTEAFF,TGCAGCGCCAGACAGGGGATGAACACTGAAGCTTTCTTT
-,TRBJ2-1,12,TRBV30,TRBD2,CARMGLAYEQFF,TGTGCCCGGATGGGACTAGCATATGAGCAGTTCTTC